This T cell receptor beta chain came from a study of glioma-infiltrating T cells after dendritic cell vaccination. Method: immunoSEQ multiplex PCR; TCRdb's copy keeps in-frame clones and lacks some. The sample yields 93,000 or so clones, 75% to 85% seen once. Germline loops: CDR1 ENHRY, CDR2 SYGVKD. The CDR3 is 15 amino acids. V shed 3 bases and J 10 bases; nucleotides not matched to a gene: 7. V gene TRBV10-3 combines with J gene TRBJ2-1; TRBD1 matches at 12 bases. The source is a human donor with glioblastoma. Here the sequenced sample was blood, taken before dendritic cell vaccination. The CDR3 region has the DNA TGTGCCATCAGTGAAGCCGGGACAGGGGGCGGGGAGCAGTTCTTC. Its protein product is CAISEAGTGGGEQFF.